This T cell receptor (beta chain) was documented in a study of Graves' ophthalmopathy and Graves' hyperthyroidism. Overall study results and limits: A model built from 13 signatures distinguished ophthalmopathy from stable hyperthyroidism with 85% to 90% sensitivity and approximately 80% specificity.

About this clonotype: Its antigen is currently unknown.

CDR1 is MDHEN, CDR2 SYDVKM, per germline. Losses at the gene ends were 2 bases for V and 7 bases for J; bases not matched to a gene: 14. This CDR3 is 16 amino acids long. Beta-chain TCR CDR3 regions were amplified from RNA transcripts. Second-round multiplex PCR came after first-round RT-PCR with HTBI primers. TCRdb re-analysed the multiplex PCR reads in MiXCR, keeping a single row per CDR3 protein. Among about 380,000 distinct CDR3 sequences listed, less than 20% were seen once. Hyperthyroidism was considered stable when no ophthalmopathy appeared within 18 months of follow-up. If patients had other autoimmune diseases, uncontrolled infections, pregnancy or lactation, they were excluded.

The TCR sequence derives from a young woman with stable Graves' hyperthyroidism. This chain connects TRBV28 to TRBJ2-7, with 7 bases identical to TRBD2. The sample consisted of peripheral blood. CDR3 in amino acids: CASSLRRRAGVSEQYF. In DNA form, the CDR3 reads TGTGCCAGCAGTTTACGGCGGCGGGCGGGAGTGAGTGAGCAGTACTTC.